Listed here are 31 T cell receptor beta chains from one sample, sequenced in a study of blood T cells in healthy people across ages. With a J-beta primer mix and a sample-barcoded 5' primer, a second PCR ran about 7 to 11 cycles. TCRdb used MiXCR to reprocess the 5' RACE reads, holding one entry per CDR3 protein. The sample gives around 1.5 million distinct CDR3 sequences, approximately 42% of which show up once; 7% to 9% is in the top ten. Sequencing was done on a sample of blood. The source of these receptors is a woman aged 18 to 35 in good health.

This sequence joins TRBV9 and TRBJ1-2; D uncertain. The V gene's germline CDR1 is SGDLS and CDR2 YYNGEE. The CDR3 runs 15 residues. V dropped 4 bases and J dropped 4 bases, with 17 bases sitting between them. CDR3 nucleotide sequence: TGTGCCAGCAGCCCCCCGGGATCGGGGTGCTATGGCTACACCTTC. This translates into CASSPPGSGCYGYTF.

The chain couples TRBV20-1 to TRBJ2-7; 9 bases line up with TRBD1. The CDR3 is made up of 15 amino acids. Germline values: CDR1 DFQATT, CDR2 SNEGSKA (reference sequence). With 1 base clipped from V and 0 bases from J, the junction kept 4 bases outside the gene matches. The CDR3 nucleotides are TGCAGTGCTAGAGGGGACAGGGAGGGCTCCTACGAGCAGTACTTC. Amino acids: CSARGDREGSYEQYF.

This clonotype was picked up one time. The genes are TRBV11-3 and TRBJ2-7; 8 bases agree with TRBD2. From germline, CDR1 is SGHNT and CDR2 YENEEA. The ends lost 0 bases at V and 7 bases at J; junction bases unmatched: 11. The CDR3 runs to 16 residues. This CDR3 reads CASSLDGSGGNNEQYF. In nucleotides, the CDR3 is TGTGCCAGCAGCTTAGATGGCAGCGGGGGCAACAATGAGCAGTACTTC.

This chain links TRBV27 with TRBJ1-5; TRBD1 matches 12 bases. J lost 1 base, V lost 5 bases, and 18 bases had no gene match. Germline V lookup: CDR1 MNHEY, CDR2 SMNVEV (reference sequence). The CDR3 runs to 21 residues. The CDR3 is CASSAHGVGDRGRRSNQPQHF. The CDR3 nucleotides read TGTGCCAGCAGTGCCCACGGTGTAGGGGACAGGGGGCGAAGGAGCAATCAGCCCCAGCATTTT.

This CDR3 reads CASSQDWGRNYGYTF. The CDR3 nucleotides are TGTGCCAGCAGCCAAGATTGGGGCAGAAACTATGGCTACACCTTC. The rearrangement joins TRBV3-1 to TRBJ1-2; TRBD1 is a possible D gene (5 bases). The CDR3 covers 15 residues. V was shortened by 0 bases and J by 2 bases, with 10 bases between the two germline ends. Germline V lookup: CDR1 LGHDT, CDR2 YNNKEL (reference sequence).

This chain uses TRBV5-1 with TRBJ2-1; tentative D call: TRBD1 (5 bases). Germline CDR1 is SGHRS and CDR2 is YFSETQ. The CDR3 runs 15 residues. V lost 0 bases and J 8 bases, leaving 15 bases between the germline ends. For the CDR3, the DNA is TGCGCCAGCAGCTTGGGGCAGGGTGGTAGAGATGAGCAGTTCTTC. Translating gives CASSLGQGGRDEQFF.

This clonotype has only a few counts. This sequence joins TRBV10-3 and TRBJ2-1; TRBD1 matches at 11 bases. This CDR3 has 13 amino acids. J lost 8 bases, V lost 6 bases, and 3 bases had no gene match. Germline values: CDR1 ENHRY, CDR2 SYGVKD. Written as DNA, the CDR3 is TGTGCCATCAGGGCGGGACAGGGGGATGAGCAGTTCTTC. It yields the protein CAIRAGQGDEQFF.

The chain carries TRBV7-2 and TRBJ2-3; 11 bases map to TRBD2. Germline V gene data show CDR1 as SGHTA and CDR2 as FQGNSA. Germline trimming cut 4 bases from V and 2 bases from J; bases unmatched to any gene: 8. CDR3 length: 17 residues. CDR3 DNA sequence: TGTGCCAGCAGCTCGAACCGACTAGCGGGGCACACAGATACGCAGTATTTT. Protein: CASSSNRLAGHTDTQYF.

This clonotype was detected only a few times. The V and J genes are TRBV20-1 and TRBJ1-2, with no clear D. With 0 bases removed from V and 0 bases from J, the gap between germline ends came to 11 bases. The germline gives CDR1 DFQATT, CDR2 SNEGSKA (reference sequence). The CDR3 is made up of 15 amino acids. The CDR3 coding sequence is TGCAGTGCTAGAGATCCCTTATCAACTAACTATGGCTACACCTTC. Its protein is CSARDPLSTNYGYTF.

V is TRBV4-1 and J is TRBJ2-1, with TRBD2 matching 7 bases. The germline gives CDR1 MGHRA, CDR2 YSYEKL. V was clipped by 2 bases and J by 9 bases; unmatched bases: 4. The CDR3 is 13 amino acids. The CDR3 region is CASSQPWEGEQFF. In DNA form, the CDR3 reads TGCGCCAGCAGCCAACCTTGGGAGGGTGAGCAGTTCTTC.

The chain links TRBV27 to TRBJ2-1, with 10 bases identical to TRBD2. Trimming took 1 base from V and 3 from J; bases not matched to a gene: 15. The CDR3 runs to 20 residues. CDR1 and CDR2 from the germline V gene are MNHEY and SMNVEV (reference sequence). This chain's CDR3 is CASSLYWGQASGGLYNEQFF. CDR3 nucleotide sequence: TGTGCCAGCAGTTTATACTGGGGGCAAGCTAGCGGGGGCCTCTACAATGAGCAGTTCTTC.

Here the CDR3 DNA reads TGTGCCAGCCAAAAGGGAGGCGGGGGCCCCCAGAATGAGCAGTTCTTC. Translation gives CASQKGGGGPQNEQFF. This chain joins TRBV25-1 and TRBJ2-1; tentatively, D is TRBD2 (7 bases). Deletions cut 8 bases from V and 7 bases from J, with 24 bases between. The CDR3 has 16 residues. Germline V CDR1 and CDR2: MGHDK, SYGVNS.

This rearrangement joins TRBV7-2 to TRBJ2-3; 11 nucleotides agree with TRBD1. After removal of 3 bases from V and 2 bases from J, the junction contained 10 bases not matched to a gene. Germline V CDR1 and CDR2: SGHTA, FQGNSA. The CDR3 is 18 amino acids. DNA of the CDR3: TGTGCCAGCAGCTTCCCCCGGGACAGGGGGGGCCCCACAGATACGCAGTATTTT. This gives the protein CASSFPRDRGGPTDTQYF.

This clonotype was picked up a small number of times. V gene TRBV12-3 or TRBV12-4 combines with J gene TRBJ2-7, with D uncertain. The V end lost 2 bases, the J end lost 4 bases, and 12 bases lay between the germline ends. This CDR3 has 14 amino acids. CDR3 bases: TGTGCCAGCAGTTTACGTTACACTCGTTACGAGCAGTACTTC. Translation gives CASSLRYTRYEQYF.

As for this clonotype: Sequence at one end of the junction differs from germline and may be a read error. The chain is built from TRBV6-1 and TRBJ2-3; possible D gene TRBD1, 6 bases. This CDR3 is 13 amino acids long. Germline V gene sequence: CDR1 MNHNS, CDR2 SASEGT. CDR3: CAGTTGNTGTQYF. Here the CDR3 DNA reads TGTGCCGGGACGACAGGCAACACAGGTACGCAGTATTTT.

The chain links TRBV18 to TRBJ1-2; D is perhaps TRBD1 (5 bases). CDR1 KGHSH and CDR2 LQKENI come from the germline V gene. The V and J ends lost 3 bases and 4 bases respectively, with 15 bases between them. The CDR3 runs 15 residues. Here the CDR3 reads CASSPWTPSGYGYTF. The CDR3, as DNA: TGTGCCAGCTCACCTTGGACACCGTCGGGCTATGGCTACACCTTC.

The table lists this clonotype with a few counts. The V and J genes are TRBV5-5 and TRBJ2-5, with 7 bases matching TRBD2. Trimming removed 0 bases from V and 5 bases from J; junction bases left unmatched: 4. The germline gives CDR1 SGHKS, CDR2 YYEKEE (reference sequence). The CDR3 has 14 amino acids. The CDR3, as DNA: TGTGCCAGCAGCTTGGGATTCGGGAGGGAGACCCAGTACTTC. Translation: CASSLGFGRETQYF.

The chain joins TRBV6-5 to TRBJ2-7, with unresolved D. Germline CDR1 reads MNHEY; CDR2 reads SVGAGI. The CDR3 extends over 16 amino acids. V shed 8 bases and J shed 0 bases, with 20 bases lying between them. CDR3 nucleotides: TGTGCCAGCCTTAACCGGGCCCAGGATAACTCCTACGAGCAGTACTTC. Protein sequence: CASLNRAQDNSYEQYF.

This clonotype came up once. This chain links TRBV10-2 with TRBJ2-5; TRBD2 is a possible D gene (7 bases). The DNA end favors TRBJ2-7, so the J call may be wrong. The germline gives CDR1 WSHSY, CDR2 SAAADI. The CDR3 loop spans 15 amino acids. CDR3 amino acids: CASSEYRGARFEQYF. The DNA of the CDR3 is TGCGCCAGCAGTGAGTATCGGGGGGCTAGGTTCGAGCAGTACTTC.

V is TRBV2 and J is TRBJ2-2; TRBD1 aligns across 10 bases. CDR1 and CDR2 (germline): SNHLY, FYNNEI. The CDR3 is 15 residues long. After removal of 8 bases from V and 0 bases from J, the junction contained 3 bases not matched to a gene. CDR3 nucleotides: TGTGCCAGCCGAGGACAGGGGGCGAACACCGGGGAGCTGTTTTTT. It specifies CASRGQGANTGELFF.

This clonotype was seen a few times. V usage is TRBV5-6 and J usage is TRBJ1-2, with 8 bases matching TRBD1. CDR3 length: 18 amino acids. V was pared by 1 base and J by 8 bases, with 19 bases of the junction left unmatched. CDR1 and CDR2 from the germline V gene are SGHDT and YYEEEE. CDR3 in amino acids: CASSLLPSRQGFDVGYTF. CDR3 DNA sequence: TGTGCCAGCAGCTTGCTCCCATCAAGACAGGGGTTCGACGTAGGCTACACCTTC.

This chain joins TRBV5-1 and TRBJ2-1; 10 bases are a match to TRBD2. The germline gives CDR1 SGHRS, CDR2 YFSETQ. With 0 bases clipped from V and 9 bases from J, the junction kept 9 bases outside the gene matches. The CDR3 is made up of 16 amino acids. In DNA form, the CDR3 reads TGCGCCAGCAGCTTGGCCCTAGCGGGGGCGCTAGGTGAGCAGTTCTTC. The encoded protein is CASSLALAGALGEQFF.

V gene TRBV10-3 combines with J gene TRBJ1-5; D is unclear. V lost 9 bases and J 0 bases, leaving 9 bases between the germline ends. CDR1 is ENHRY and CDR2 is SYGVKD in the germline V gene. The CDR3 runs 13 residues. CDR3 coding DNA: TGTGCCATTGGAGGGAATAGCAATCAGCCCCAGCATTTT. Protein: CAIGGNSNQPQHF.

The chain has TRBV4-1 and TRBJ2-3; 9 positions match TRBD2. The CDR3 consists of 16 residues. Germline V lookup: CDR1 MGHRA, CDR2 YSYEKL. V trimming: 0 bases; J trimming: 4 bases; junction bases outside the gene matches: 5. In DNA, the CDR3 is TGCGCCAGCAGCCAAGAGGGGCGGGGGGGCTCAGATACGCAGTATTTT. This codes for CASSQEGRGGSDTQYF.

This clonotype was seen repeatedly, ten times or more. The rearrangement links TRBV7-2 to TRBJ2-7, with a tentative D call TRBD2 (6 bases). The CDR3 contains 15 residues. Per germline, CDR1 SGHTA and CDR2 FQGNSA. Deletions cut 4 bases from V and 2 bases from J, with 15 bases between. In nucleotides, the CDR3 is TGTGCCAGCAGCTCTCAGGGAGGCAGGACCTACGAGCAGTACTTC. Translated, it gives CASSSQGGRTYEQYF.

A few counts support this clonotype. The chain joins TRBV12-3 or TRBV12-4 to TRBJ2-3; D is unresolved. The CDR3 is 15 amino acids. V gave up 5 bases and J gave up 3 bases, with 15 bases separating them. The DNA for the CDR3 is TGTGCCAGCAGTCCCCGTAATTTTGGGACAGATACGCAGTATTTT. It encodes CASSPRNFGTDTQYF.

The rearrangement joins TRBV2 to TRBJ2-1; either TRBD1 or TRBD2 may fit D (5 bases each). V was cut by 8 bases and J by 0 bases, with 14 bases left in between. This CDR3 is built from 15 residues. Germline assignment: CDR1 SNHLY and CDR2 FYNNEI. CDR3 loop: CASLIWGSSYNEQFF. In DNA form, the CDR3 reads TGTGCCAGCCTTATATGGGGGAGCTCCTACAATGAGCAGTTCTTC.

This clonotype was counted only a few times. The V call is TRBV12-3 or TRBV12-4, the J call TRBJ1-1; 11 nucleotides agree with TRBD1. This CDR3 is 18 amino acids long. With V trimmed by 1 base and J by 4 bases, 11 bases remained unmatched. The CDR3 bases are TGTGCCAGCAGTTTAGTGGGGTGGGGGACAGGGGGGCCCACTGAAGCTTTCTTT. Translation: CASSLVGWGTGGPTEAFF.

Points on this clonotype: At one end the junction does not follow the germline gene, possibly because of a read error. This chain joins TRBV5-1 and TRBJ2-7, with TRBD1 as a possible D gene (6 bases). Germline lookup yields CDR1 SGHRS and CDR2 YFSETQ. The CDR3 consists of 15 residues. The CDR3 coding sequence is TGCGCCAGCAGCAGCCCGGACAGATACACCTACAAGCAGTACTTC. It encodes CASSSPDRYTYKQYF.

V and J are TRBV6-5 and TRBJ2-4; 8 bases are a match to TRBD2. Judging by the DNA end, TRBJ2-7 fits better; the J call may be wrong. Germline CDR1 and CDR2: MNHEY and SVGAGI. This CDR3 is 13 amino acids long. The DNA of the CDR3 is TGTGCCAGCAGGCGGGAGGTATCCTACGAGCAGTACTTC. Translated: CASRREVSYEQYF.

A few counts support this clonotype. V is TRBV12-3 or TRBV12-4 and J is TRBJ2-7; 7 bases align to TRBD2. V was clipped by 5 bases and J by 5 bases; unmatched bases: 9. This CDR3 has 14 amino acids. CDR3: CASSPSGRADEQYF. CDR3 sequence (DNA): TGTGCCAGCAGTCCTAGCGGTCGCGCGGACGAGCAGTACTTC.